This T cell receptor (beta chain) was identified in a study of blood T cell repertoires in COVID-19. Study as a whole: Acute and convalescent COVID-19 samples came from the United States, Italy and Spain.

TCRdb's copy holds only in-frame clones and misses some; the assay was immunoSEQ multiplex PCR. The sample has about 150,000 clones, roughly four fifths seen once. Germline assignment: CDR1 LGHDT and CDR2 YNNKEL (reference sequence). The CDR3 runs 14 residues. The V gene end was trimmed by 6 bases and the J gene end by 2 bases; junction bases not matched to a gene: 2. The TCR originated in a woman aged 55-69 years with COVID-19, enrolled during active disease. Material for sequencing was peripheral blood. The V call is TRBV3-1 (or the pseudogene TRBV3-2), the J call TRBJ2-1; 9 bases are shared with TRBD2. The CDR3 is CASSRTSAYNEQFF. In DNA, the CDR3 is TGTGCCAGCAGTAGGACTAGCGCCTACAATGAGCAGTTCTTC.